A single T cell receptor beta chain is shown here with its context. Its antigen is undetermined. The data originate from a study of a mutant IDH1 vaccine in newly diagnosed glioma. At the level of the study: Vaccinations were initiated 4-6 weeks following radiotherapy alone, or were given together with temozolomide cycles. Before enrollment, patients got radiotherapy alone, temozolomide alone, or mostly the combination.

Study-wide findings and caveats: Pseudoprogression showed no apparent link to changes in top peripheral T cell clonotypes. Approximately 95% of patients showed vaccine-induced immune responses across multiple MHC alleles.

The time point: week 5, during vaccination. Doses comprised 300 ug of mutant IDH1 20-mer peptide each, plus topical imiquimod. Sequencing used immunoSEQ multiplex PCR; TCRdb keeps in-frame clones, though not all of them. Of around 51,000 clones listed, over 75% are singletons. The clonotype was recovered from a woman in her forties with glioma. Sample: PBMCs, taken from a glioma patient whose treatment included an IDH1 peptide vaccine.

CDR3 nucleotides: TGTGCCAGCAGCTCGGGACTAGCCAACTACGAGCAGTACTTC. It encodes CASSSGLANYEQYF. V usage is TRBV7-9 and J usage is TRBJ2-7, with 9 bases aligning to TRBD2. CDR1 is SEHNR, CDR2 FQNEAQ, per germline (reference sequence). With 4 bases clipped from V and 3 bases from J, the junction kept 4 bases outside the gene matches. The CDR3 has 14 amino acids.